Below, one TCR beta chain is given with its context. Its antigen is unknown. Base qualities were left out, and no much larger clone turns up one base away. The time point label for this specimen denotes: pretreatment peripheral blood. The cohort included about 29 patients with locally advanced or metastatic urothelial carcinoma who were treated at Memorial Sloan Kettering on a trial protocol. Peripheral blood mononuclear cells were collected pretreatment and during treatment, at between 1 and 8 total time points per patient. The Qiagen DNeasy Blood extraction kit was used to purify genomic DNA from total PBMCs and tumor samples. PBMCs were collected pretreatment and during treatment, and were isolated and stored as previously described. The data were taken from a study of PD-L1 blockade in urothelial cancer (dated by TCRdb to 2016 to 2017). In terms of the full investigation: Therapy was started at some point between 2013 and 2015 for all patients, and atezolizumab 1,200 mg was administered intravenously every 3 weeks. Pretreatment tumor samples, along with matched peripheral blood collected serially before and after atezolizumab treatment, underwent TCR sequencing. About 90% of the roughly 29 patients were identified as males with urothelial cancer of bladder origin, and a prior smoking history was reported by 18 of 29 patients. Patients had an ECOG performance status of 0 or 1 and had received between 0 and 3 prior chemotherapy regimens. In the same patients, whole exome sequencing and RNA sequencing of pretreatment tumors were performed in addition to TCR sequencing. The study, an exploratory multi-omic analysis, examined somatic, immune and clinical correlates of response to PD-L1 blockade with atezolizumab in urothelial cancer. A median of approximately 140,000 T cells and fewer than 85,000 unique TCRs was obtained from blood samples, and a median clonality of roughly 0.08 was observed. Blood samples were analyzed at 3 weeks after treatment start (second dose) and at 6 weeks after treatment start. Durable clinical benefit was defined as progression-free survival longer than 6 months, and TCR features were also tested against progression-free and overall survival. Pretreatment blood TCR-seq was available for nearly 30 patients, at least one posttreatment blood collection was obtained for around 24 patients, and tumor TCR-seq was available for around 24 patients. Nine or ten patients reached durable clinical benefit, while 20 to 25 patients did not.

At the junction V is shortened by 7 bases and J by 0 bases, with 12 bases in between. The CDR3 holds 13 amino acids from the cysteine to the phenylalanine. Of all the DNA, just the CDR3 is kept, 39 bases in frame from base 1. In the germline V gene, CDR1 corresponds to SQVTM and CDR2 to ANQGSEA. Each PCR received spiked-in synthetic TCR analog templates so that absolute template abundance could be estimated from read counts. TCRbeta CDR3 regions were amplified from genomic DNA with bias-controlled V and J gene primers using the immunoSEQ assay. Rearranged TCRbeta segments were sequenced at approximately 20X coverage. In the original analysis: Clustering was used to correct sequencing errors, and CDR3s were annotated against IMGT to assign V, D and J genes. Downstream analyses used only productive TCRbeta rearrangements, leaving out any out-of-frame or stop-codon sequences. To compute clonality, Shannon entropy was normalized by the log of the number of unique productive sequences and then subtracted from one. Clones differing between time points or between blood and tumor were identified using Fisher's exact test with Benjamini-Hochberg correction, with an adjusted p below 0.01 applied as the threshold. Entries here come from immuneACCESS through TCRdb and include only in-frame sequences with V and J called. Some clones fail to appear in such tables; in the studies checked, an unresolved V gene covers under half of the shortfall, and the cause of the remainder is unknown. V and J calls and clone size come straight from that table; D and trimming were deduced from the DNA. Here the sample has 54,000 or so clones; about 80% occur a single time. The top ten clonotypes cover roughly 1.4% of the sample.

Paper-wide results and their limitations: Because the sample size was small (n ≈ 27) and many exploratory analyses were performed, the results are intended to be hypothesis-generating. Greater expansion of tumor-associated TCR clones in peripheral blood 3 weeks after the start of treatment was observed in patients with durable benefit (n of about 24, p = 0.022). Improved progression-free and overall survival was associated with having pretreatment peripheral blood TCR clonality below the median.

The clonotype originates from a man in his forties or fifties with urothelial cancer. This sequence uses TRBV29-1 and TRBJ1-2; the D segment could be TRBD1, given 6 matching bases. The sequenced sample was PBMCs, obtained around atezolizumab (anti-PD-L1) treatment. The DNA is as follows: TGCAGCGCTTTACAGGGTACTAACTATGGCTACACCTTC. It translates to CSALQGTNYGYTF.